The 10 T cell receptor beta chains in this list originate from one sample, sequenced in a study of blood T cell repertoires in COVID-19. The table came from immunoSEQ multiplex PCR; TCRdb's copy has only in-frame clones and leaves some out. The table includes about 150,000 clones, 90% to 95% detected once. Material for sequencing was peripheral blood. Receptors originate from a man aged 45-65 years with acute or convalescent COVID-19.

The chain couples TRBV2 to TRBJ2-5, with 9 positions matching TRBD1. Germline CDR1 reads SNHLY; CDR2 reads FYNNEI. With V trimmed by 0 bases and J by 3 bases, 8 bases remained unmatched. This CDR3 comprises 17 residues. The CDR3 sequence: CASSEALGTGMEETQYF. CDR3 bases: TGTGCCAGCAGTGAAGCGCTTGGGACAGGGATGGAAGAGACCCAGTACTTC.

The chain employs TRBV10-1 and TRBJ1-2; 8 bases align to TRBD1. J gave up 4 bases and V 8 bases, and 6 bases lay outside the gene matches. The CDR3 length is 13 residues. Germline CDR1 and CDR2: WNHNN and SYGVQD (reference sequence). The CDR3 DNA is TGCGCCAGCTCCCTTGACAGGGGCTATGGCTACACCTTC. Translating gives CASSLDRGYGYTF.

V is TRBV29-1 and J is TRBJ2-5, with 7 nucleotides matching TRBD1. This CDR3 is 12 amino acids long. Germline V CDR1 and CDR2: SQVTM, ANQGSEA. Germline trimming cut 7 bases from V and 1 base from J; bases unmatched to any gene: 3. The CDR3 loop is CSAGTAQETQYF. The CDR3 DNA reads TGCAGCGCCGGGACAGCCCAAGAGACCCAGTACTTC.

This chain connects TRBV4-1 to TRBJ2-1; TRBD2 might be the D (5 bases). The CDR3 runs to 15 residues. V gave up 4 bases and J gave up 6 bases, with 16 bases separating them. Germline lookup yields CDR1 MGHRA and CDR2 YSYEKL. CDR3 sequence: CASSLYNGVSNEQFF. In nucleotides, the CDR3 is TGCGCCAGCAGCCTTTATAACGGGGTTTCCAATGAGCAGTTCTTC.

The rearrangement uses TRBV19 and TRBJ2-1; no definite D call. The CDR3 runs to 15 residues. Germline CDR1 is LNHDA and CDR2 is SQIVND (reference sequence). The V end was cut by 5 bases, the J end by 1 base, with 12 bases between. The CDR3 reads CASSPARASYNEQFF. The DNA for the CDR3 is TGTGCCAGTAGTCCTGCGCGAGCTTCCTACAATGAGCAGTTCTTC.

The CDR3 DNA reads TGTGCCAGCAGTTACTCAACTAGCGGGGGGGGCTACAATGAGCAGTTCTTC. Amino acids: CASSYSTSGGGYNEQFF. The chain links TRBV6-2 or TRBV6-3 to TRBJ2-1; 13 bases fit TRBD2. V lost 0 bases to trimming and J lost 3 bases; unmatched junction nucleotides: 2. The germline V gene has CDR1 MNHEY and CDR2 SVGEGT. The CDR3 totals 17 residues.

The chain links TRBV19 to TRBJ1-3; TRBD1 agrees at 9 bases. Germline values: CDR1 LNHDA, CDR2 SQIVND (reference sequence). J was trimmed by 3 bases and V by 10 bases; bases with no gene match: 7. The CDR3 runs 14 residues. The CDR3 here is CATDDRGYGNTIYF. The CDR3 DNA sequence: TGTGCCACAGACGACAGGGGGTATGGAAACACCATATATTTT.

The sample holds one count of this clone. The CDR3 DNA reads as TGCGCCAGCAGCAAAAAACTCACCGGGGAGCTGTTTTTT. Amino acids: CASSKKLTGELFF. The chain employs TRBV4-3 and TRBJ2-2; D is unclear. The CDR3 consists of 13 residues. CDR1 and CDR2 from the germline V gene are LGHNA and YSLEER. The ends were cut back, 5 bases at V and 4 bases at J, with 8 bases in the middle.

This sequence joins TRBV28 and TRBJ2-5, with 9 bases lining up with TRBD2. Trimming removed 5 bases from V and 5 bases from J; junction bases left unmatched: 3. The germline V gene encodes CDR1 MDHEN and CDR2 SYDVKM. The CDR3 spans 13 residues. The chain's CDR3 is CASSAAGGETQYF. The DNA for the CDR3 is TGTGCCAGCAGTGCGGCGGGAGGGGAGACCCAGTACTTC.

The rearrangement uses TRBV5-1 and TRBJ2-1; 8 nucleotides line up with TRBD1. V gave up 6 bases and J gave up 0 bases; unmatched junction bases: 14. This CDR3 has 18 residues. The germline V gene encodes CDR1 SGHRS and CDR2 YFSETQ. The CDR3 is CASTIWDRRASSYNEQFF. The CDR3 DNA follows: TGCGCCAGCACAATTTGGGACAGGCGAGCGAGCTCCTACAATGAGCAGTTCTTC.